The next 23 T cell receptor beta chains were all read from a single sample in a study of T cells after yellow fever vaccination. From the 5' RACE reads, TCRdb called clonotypes with MiXCR, one entry per CDR3 protein. Among a few hundred thousand distinct CDR3 sequences, approximately 3.5% were seen once, and the ten largest hold about a fifth. Sequenced material: PBMCs, taken 15 days after the yellow fever booster vaccination. These receptors all stem from a man aged 18 to 35 who received the YFV17D yellow fever vaccine.

This clonotype was detected ten times or more. The chain joins TRBV6-5 to TRBJ2-7; 8 bases map to TRBD2. The CDR3 totals 14 residues. The V and J ends lost 6 bases and 2 bases, in that order; junction bases with no gene match: 6. Per germline, CDR1 MNHEY and CDR2 SVGAGI. The DNA of the CDR3 is TGTGCCAGCAGCCCCACGGGGGGGGCCTACGAGCAGTACGTC. Translation gives CASSPTGGAYEQYV.

This clonotype was counted at least ten times. V is TRBV5-1 and J is TRBJ2-1; D gene unclear. The germline CDR1 and CDR2 sequences are SGHRS and YFSETQ. The CDR3 has 15 residues. Trimming removed 0 bases from V and 7 bases from J, with 14 bases in between. This CDR3 is CASSLAELPGNEQFF. CDR3 DNA sequence: TGCGCCAGCAGCTTGGCAGAACTCCCCGGGAATGAGCAGTTCTTC.

This clonotype was detected ten times or more. CDR3 amino acids: CASSLVGLPNTEAFF. CDR3 bases: TGTGCCAGCAGCCTTGTTGGGCTGCCTAACACTGAAGCTTTCTTT. The chain recombines TRBV5-5 with TRBJ1-1; D not resolved. The CDR3 contains 15 residues. Germline loops: CDR1 SGHKS, CDR2 YYEKEE (reference sequence). Trimming took 4 bases from V and 2 from J, leaving 15 bases between them. Supplemented by reference TRBV5-5 and TRBJ1-1, the full variable domain reads DAGVTQSPTHLIKTRGQQVTLRCSPISGHKSVSWYQQVLGQGPQFIFQYYEKEERGRGNFPDRFSARQFPNYSSELNVNALLLGDSALYLCASSLVGLPNTEAFFGQGTRLTVV.

This clonotype has a handful of counts. The chain combines TRBV12-3 or TRBV12-4 with TRBJ2-6; D may be TRBD1 (6 bases). V lost 5 bases, J lost 4 bases, and 15 bases lay in between. This CDR3 contains 16 residues. The CDR3 bases are TGTGCCAGCAGTCTGGGGGACATCGCGGGGGCCAACGTCCTGACTTTC. Translation gives CASSLGDIAGANVLTF.

This clonotype was counted at least ten times. This chain connects TRBV10-3 to TRBJ2-7; 8 nucleotides match TRBD1. The V gene's germline CDR1 is ENHRY and CDR2 SYGVKD. The V gene end was trimmed by 2 bases and the J gene end by 9 bases; junction bases not matched to a gene: 9. This CDR3 has 14 amino acids. The CDR3 DNA reads as TGTGCCATCAGTGAGGGGGACAGGATCGAGGTGCAGTACTTC. This encodes CAISEGDRIEVQYF.

This clonotype has ten or more counts. The chain links TRBV12-3 or TRBV12-4 to TRBJ2-1; D call uncertain. The CDR3 extends over 17 amino acids. The V and J ends lost 8 bases and 7 bases respectively, with 27 bases between them. The CDR3 DNA follows: TGTGCCAGCCGCCGAGGATCTCGGACGGAATCGTGGAATGAGCAGTTCTTC. Protein sequence: CASRRGSRTESWNEQFF.

This clonotype was detected many times. CDR3 loop: CATQDGVHSNQPQHF. CDR3 coding DNA: TGTGCCACACAAGATGGGGTTCATAGCAATCAGCCCCAGCATTTT. The chain uses TRBV2 and TRBJ1-5, with D uncertain. The CDR3 runs to 15 residues. Between the trimmed V and J ends, which lost 10 bases and 0 bases, there was a span of 16 bases. Germline CDR1 is SNHLY and CDR2 is FYNNEI.

Ten or more counts support this clonotype. CDR3 sequence reads: CASSRNSGRTALYNEQFF. The CDR3, as DNA: TGCGCCAGCAGCAGGAATAGCGGGCGCACGGCTCTCTACAATGAGCAGTTCTTC. The chain carries TRBV5-1 and TRBJ2-1; 7 nucleotides match TRBD2. The CDR3 consists of 18 residues. Germline CDR1 reads SGHRS; CDR2 reads YFSETQ. Unmatched junction bases numbered 16, after V lost 4 bases and J lost 3 bases.

At least ten counts were recorded for this clonotype. The J gene is TRBJ2-7, the V gene TRBV5-1; D remains ambiguous. V dropped 0 bases and J dropped 2 bases, with 12 bases sitting between them. The CDR3 consists of 15 residues. Germline V gene lookup returns CDR1 SGHRS and CDR2 YFSETQ. CDR3 DNA: TGCGCCAGCAGCTTGGCCGCGACGAATGCCTACGAGCAGTACTTC. This encodes CASSLAATNAYEQYF.

This clonotype has ten or more counts. The V gene is TRBV12-3 or TRBV12-4, the J gene TRBJ2-5; 7 positions match TRBD2. Trimming at V came to 3 bases and at J to 1 base, leaving 5 bases not matched to a gene. The CDR3 is 15 residues long. For the CDR3, the DNA is TGTGCCAGCAGTTTGCTAGCGGAGATCCAAGAGACCCAGTACTTC. It specifies CASSLLAEIQETQYF.

This clonotype appeared many times. This chain links TRBV29-1 with TRBJ2-7, with 7 bases identical to TRBD2. Trimming cost V 3 bases and J 5 bases; bases outside gene matches: 7. The CDR3 loop spans 13 amino acids. Germline V lookup: CDR1 SQVTM, CDR2 ANQGSEA. The chain's CDR3 is CSVERGKRNEQYF. DNA for the CDR3: TGCAGCGTTGAGCGGGGGAAGCGGAACGAGCAGTACTTC.

At least ten counts were recorded for this clonotype. The CDR3 spells CSARDPLAGAVEKLFF. In nucleotides, the CDR3 is TGCAGTGCTAGAGATCCCCTCGCAGGGGCGGTCGAAAAACTGTTTTTT. The chain joins TRBV20-1 to TRBJ1-4, with TRBD1 as a possible D gene (6 bases). The germline CDR1 and CDR2 sequences are DFQATT and SNEGSKA (reference sequence). The CDR3 covers 16 residues. V lost 0 bases and J 8 bases, leaving 19 bases between the germline ends.

This clonotype was observed at least ten times. This chain links TRBV20-1 with TRBJ2-3; tentative D call: TRBD2 (5 bases). Per germline, CDR1 DFQATT and CDR2 SNEGSKA (reference sequence). Between the trimmed V and J ends, which lost 4 bases and 1 base, there was a span of 9 bases. The CDR3 spans 13 residues. For the CDR3, the DNA is TGCAGTGCTATTGTTAGCGGCACAGATACGCAGTATTTT. Encoded protein: CSAIVSGTDTQYF.

This clonotype was counted ten times or more. J is TRBJ2-3 and V is TRBV5-4, with 8 positions matching TRBD2. Germline V gene data show CDR1 as SGHNT and CDR2 as YYREEE (reference sequence). Trimming at V came to 5 bases and at J to 5 bases, leaving 7 bases not matched to a gene. This CDR3 spans 14 amino acids. In DNA, the CDR3 is TGTGCCAGCAGTTCGGGGGGGCACCAAGATACGCAGTATTTT. It is translated as CASSSGGHQDTQYF.

This clonotype was observed many times. The rearrangement uses TRBV5-1 and TRBJ2-7; TRBD1 agrees at 8 bases. CDR3 size: 15 residues. The germline CDR1 and CDR2 sequences are SGHRS and YFSETQ. Trimming at V came to 0 bases and at J to 3 bases, leaving 5 bases not matched to a gene. CDR3 bases: TGCGCCAGCAGCTTGGGTGGACAGGGCCACTACGAGCAGTACGTC. Translated, it gives CASSLGGQGHYEQYV.

This clonotype appeared a few times. The chain employs TRBV5-1 and TRBJ2-7; TRBD2 agrees at 9 bases. V was clipped by 0 bases and J by 4 bases; unmatched bases: 5. The germline CDR1 and CDR2 sequences are SGHRS and YFSETQ. This CDR3 region has 15 residues. CDR3 nucleotide sequence: TGCGCCAGCAGCTTGGCACTTAGCGGGGGATACGAGCAGTACTTC. Translating it yields CASSLALSGGYEQYF.

This clonotype was recorded at least ten times. The chain combines TRBV7-9 with TRBJ1-1, with D hard to call. Trimming took 1 base from V and 4 from J, leaving 4 bases between them. The CDR3 contains 12 residues. Germline V gives CDR1 SEHNR, CDR2 FQNEAQ (reference sequence). The CDR3 nucleotides are TGTGCCAGCAGCTTAGGGGCCACTGAAGCTTTCTTT. As protein: CASSLGATEAFF. Supplemented by reference TRBV7-9 and TRBJ1-1, the full variable domain reads DTGVSQNPRHKITKRGQNVTFRCDPISEHNRLYWYRQTLGQGPEFLTYFQNEAQLEKSRLLSDRFSAERPKGSFSTLEIQRTEQGDSAMYLCASSLGATEAFFGQGTRLTVV.

This clonotype was recorded many times. The J gene is TRBJ2-1, the V gene TRBV7-3, with D hard to call. Germline loops: CDR1 SGHTA, CDR2 FQGTGA. The CDR3 is 18 residues long. Trimming shortened V by 5 bases and J by 8 bases, and 28 bases separated the two germline ends. In DNA form, the CDR3 reads TGTGCCAGCAGCCCGCGTCCTTTACCACCAGCCCATTTCGATGAGCAGTTCTTC. Protein product: CASSPRPLPPAHFDEQFF.

This clonotype came up many times. This chain links TRBV7-9 with TRBJ2-1; TRBD2 matches 11 bases. In germline, CDR1 is SEHNR, CDR2 FQNEAQ (reference sequence). The CDR3 length is 16 residues. V was clipped by 3 bases and J by 2 bases; unmatched bases: 3. The CDR3 sequence is CASSFLTSGAYNEQFF. The DNA of the CDR3 is TGTGCCAGCAGCTTCCTGACTAGCGGGGCCTACAATGAGCAGTTCTTC.

This clonotype was counted many times. The chain combines TRBV5-1 with TRBJ1-1, with 11 bases aligning to TRBD1. The CDR3 totals 18 residues. The V gene's germline CDR1 is SGHRS and CDR2 YFSETQ. Losses at the gene ends were 7 bases for V and 4 bases for J; bases not matched to a gene: 18. CDR3 nucleotide sequence: TGCGCCAGCCACCAGAGACGAGGACAGGGGGCTTGGGGCACTGAAGCTTTCTTT. Its translation: CASHQRRGQGAWGTEAFF.

This clonotype was recorded at least ten times. The chain recombines TRBV20-1 with TRBJ1-2, with a tentative D call TRBD1 (5 bases). V was trimmed by 6 bases and J by 6 bases, leaving 20 bases between them. There are 14 residues in the CDR3. Germline V lookup: CDR1 DFQATT, CDR2 SNEGSKA (reference sequence). CDR3 residues: CSALPGLHFDGYTF. Written as DNA, the CDR3 is TGCAGTGCCCTTCCGGGGCTCCATTTCGATGGCTACACCTTC.

This clonotype occurred many times. The chain joins TRBV10-3 to TRBJ2-2; D might be TRBD1 (6 bases). Trimming shortened V by 8 bases and J by 5 bases, and 9 bases separated the two germline ends. CDR3 size: 12 residues. Looked up from germline, CDR1 is ENHRY and CDR2 is SYGVKD. CDR3 in amino acids: CAISQGTGELFF. DNA for the CDR3: TGTGCCATCTCCCAGGGGACCGGGGAGCTGTTTTTT.

This clonotype was counted many times. The chain carries TRBV30 and TRBJ2-5, with D hard to call. Germline CDR1 and CDR2: GTSNPN and SVGIG (reference sequence). V shed 4 bases and J shed 3 bases, with 6 bases lying between them. The CDR3 covers 11 residues. CDR3 region: CAWNQEETQYF. CDR3 coding DNA: TGTGCCTGGAATCAGGAAGAGACCCAGTACTTC. Full variable domain (outside the CDR3, taken from reference TRBV30 and TRBJ2-5): SQTIHQWPATLVQPVGSPLSLECTVEGTSNPNLYWYRQAAGRGLQLLFYSVGIGQISSEVPQNLSASRPQDRQFILSSKKLLLSDSGFYLCAWNQEETQYFGPGTRLLVL.